These T cell receptor beta chains were read from a single sample in a study of technical replicates of blood from a handful of donors. Profiled with immunoSEQ multiplex PCR; TCRdb holds only in-frame clones, not every one. The sample contains tens of thousands of clones, 85% to 95% of which appear only once. Specimen: T cells isolated from PBMCs. The receptors were sampled from a human donor in good health. Both conserved end residues are part of each CDR3. Fields, in order: CDR3 length, V gene, D gene, J gene, clone size, CDR3 DNA, CDR3 protein. D genes are given only for firm matches. Clone size, where shown, is once, few, many, or a class for clones that have expanded.

17	TRBV7-8	TRBD2	TRBJ2-7	-	TGTGCCAGCAGCTTAGAGTCTCCTAGCGGGATAACCTACGAGCAGTACTTC	CASSLESPSGITYEQYF
16	TRBV19	TRBD1	TRBJ2-2	-	TGTGCCAGTAGTCTCGGGACAGGGGGTTCCACCGGGGAGCTGTTTTTT	CASSLGTGGSTGELFF
14	TRBV5-1	-	TRBJ2-7	-	TGCGCCAGCAGCTTGGGGTCAAACCGGTACGAGCAGTACTTC	CASSLGSNRYEQYF
14	TRBV5-1	TRBD1	TRBJ2-1	-	TGCGCCAGCAGCTTGGGGACAGGTTACAATGAGCAGTTCTTC	CASSLGTGYNEQFF
15	TRBV6-1	TRBD2	TRBJ2-1	once	TGTGCCAGCAGTGTTACTAGCGGGAGTCGGAATGAGCAGTTCTTC	CASSVTSGSRNEQFF
14	TRBV19	-	TRBJ1-4	-	TGTGCCAGTGGGGGCGTCGCAACTAATGAAAAACTGTTTTTT	CASGGVATNEKLFF
14	TRBV28	TRBD2	TRBJ2-7	-	TGTGCCAGCAGCCCGACCCGGGACTACTACGAGCAGTACTTC	CASSPTRDYYEQYF
16	TRBV5-1	TRBD1	TRBJ1-1	once	TGCGCCAGCAGCTTGGAAGGGGGCCGGACGAACACTGAAGCTTTCTTT	CASSLEGGRTNTEAFF
15	TRBV19	TRBD1	TRBJ1-4	-	TGTGCCAGTAGTATAAATCAGGGGGCCAATGAAAAACTGTTTTTT	CASSINQGANEKLFF
13	TRBV2	-	TRBJ2-7	-	TGTGCCAGCACTCAGTCATACATCTACGAGCAGTACTTC	CASTQSYIYEQYF
11	TRBV29-1	-	TRBJ1-5	once	TGCAGCGTTGAAAGGGGGGGGGCTCAGCATTTT	CSVERGGAQHF
16	TRBV10-3	-	TRBJ2-4	-	TGTGCCATCAGTGAGTCACCAGGCGTAGCCAAAAACATTCAGTACTTC	CAISESPGVAKNIQYF
16	TRBV28	-	TRBJ2-6	-	TGTGCCAGCAGCCCCACTTCAATCTCTGGGGCCAACGTCCTGACTTTC	CASSPTSISGANVLTF
15	TRBV5-6	-	TRBJ2-4	-	TGTGCCAGCAGCTTGAGCAGACTAGCCAAAAACATTCAGTACTTC	CASSLSRLAKNIQYF
13	TRBV2	-	TRBJ1-1	-	TGTGCCACCAGGACAATGGAGAACACTGAAGCTTTCTTT	CATRTMENTEAFF
13	TRBV30	TRBD1	TRBJ1-2	-	TGTGCCTGGAGTAAGACAGGGAGCTATGGCTACACCTTC	CAWSKTGSYGYTF
13	TRBV27	-	TRBJ2-7	once	TGTGCCAGCAGTCGAACAGGGACCTACGAGCAGTACTTC	CASSRTGTYEQYF
16	TRBV19	TRBD2	TRBJ2-1	-	TGTGCCAGTAGTGTTGGAGCGGGAGACCTATACAATGAGCAGTTCTTC	CASSVGAGDLYNEQFF
11	TRBV7-2	-	TRBJ1-2	-	TGTGCCAGCAGCTCCGGCTATGGCTACACCTTC	CASSSGYGYTF
16	TRBV13	TRBD2	TRBJ2-1	-	TGTGCCAGCTGTGATAGCGGGAGTGGGGGTTTCGGTGAGCAGTTCTTC	CASCDSGSGGFGEQFF
15	TRBV7-8	-	TRBJ2-5	-	TGTGCCAGCAGCCCAGGGATTACAGGAACGGAGACCCAGTACTTC	CASSPGITGTETQYF
14	TRBV19	TRBD2	TRBJ2-1	-	TGTGCCAGTAGAGTTTGGAGCGGGAGCGGTGAGCAGTTCTTC	CASRVWSGSGEQFF
15	TRBV2	TRBD2	TRBJ2-1	-	TGTGCCAGCAGTGAAACTAGCGGGAGGAATAATGAGCAGTTCTTC	CASSETSGRNNEQFF
12	TRBV13	-	TRBJ2-7	-	TGTGCCAGCAGCCCGGGAGCCTACGAGCAGTACTTC	CASSPGAYEQYF
13	TRBV6-1	-	TRBJ1-5	few	TGTGCCAGCACTCCGGGACACTATCAGCCCCAGCATTTT	CASTPGHYQPQHF
13	TRBV5-4	-	TRBJ2-7	-	TGTGCCAGCAGCTTGGCGAGCTCCTACGAGCAGTACTTC	CASSLASSYEQYF
15	TRBV6-5	-	TRBJ2-7	-	TGTGCCAGCAGTTACGGGACTTGGAGCTCCTACGAGCAGTACTTC	CASSYGTWSSYEQYF
16	TRBV4-1	-	TRBJ2-3	-	TGCGCCAGCAGCCAACAATTCGGGGGGCGCACAGATACGCAGTATTTT	CASSQQFGGRTDTQYF
14	TRBV18	-	TRBJ2-5	-	TGTGCCAGCTCACTCTTTACAGGGCAAGAGACCCAGTACTTC	CASSLFTGQETQYF
17	TRBV4-2	TRBD2	TRBJ2-3	few	TGTGCCAGCAGCCAAGAGACTAGCGGGAGTGAAACAGATACGCAGTATTTT	CASSQETSGSETDTQYF
13	TRBV4-1	-	TRBJ2-2	-	TGCGCCAGCAGCCAAGTTTATGTCGGGGAGCTGTTTTTT	CASSQVYVGELFF
15	TRBV5-1	TRBD2	TRBJ2-1	-	TGCGCCAGCAGCTTTACACTAGCGGGAGGCAATGAGCAGTTCTTC	CASSFTLAGGNEQFF
17	TRBV18	TRBD2	TRBJ2-5	-	TGTGCCAGCTCACCACGGACTAGCGGGAGTCGGGAAGAGACCCAGTACTTC	CASSPRTSGSREETQYF
16	TRBV5-5	-	TRBJ2-1	-	TGTGCCAGCAGCTTCGGCTCCGTGGGTCGTAGCGATGAGCAGTTCTTC	CASSFGSVGRSDEQFF
16	TRBV7-9	-	TRBJ2-3	-	TGTGCCAGCAGCTTCTTCTTGACTAGGCGGAATGATACGCAGTATTTT	CASSFFLTRRNDTQYF
14	TRBV7-2	TRBD1	TRBJ2-1	-	TGTGCCAGCAGCAGGGGGCATAGTGACGGTGAGCAGTTCTTC	CASSRGHSDGEQFF
17	TRBV19	-	TRBJ1-5	-	TGTGCCAGTAGTACTCAGGTCGGGGGATTAAGTAATCAGCCCCAGCATTTT	CASSTQVGGLSNQPQHF
14	TRBV7-9	-	TRBJ1-2	-	TGTGCCAGCAGCTTAGATTTCCTCTATCCGGGCTACACCTTC	CASSLDFLYPGYTF
13	TRBV2	TRBD2	TRBJ2-1	-	TGTGCCAGAAGGACTAGCGGGATGAATGAGCAGTTCTTC	CARRTSGMNEQFF
16	TRBV6-1	TRBD2	TRBJ2-3	-	TGTGCCAGCAGTGTACGGCGGGGGGATCGGACAGATACGCAGTATTTT	CASSVRRGDRTDTQYF
14	TRBV7-9	TRBD1	TRBJ1-5	-	TGTGCCAGCAGCTTGGGACAGCTCGGGGGGCCCCAGCATTTT	CASSLGQLGGPQHF
15	TRBV2	TRBD2	TRBJ2-1	-	TGTGCCAGCATGGCTAGCGGGAGGGCCTACAATGAGCAGTTCTTC	CASMASGRAYNEQFF